Listed below are T cell receptor beta chains from one sample, sequenced in a study of blood T cell repertoires in COVID-19. Clones were read by immunoSEQ multiplex PCR, and TCRdb kept only the in-frame ones, dropping some. The table has 86,000 or so clones, approximately 86% seen once. Sequenced input: peripheral blood. The receptor source for this set is a man aged 45-60 years with active or convalescent COVID-19. CDR3s include the opening cysteine and the closing phenylalanine or tryptophan. The order of the fields is V gene, J gene, D gene, clone size, CDR3 DNA, CDR3 protein. D genes are given only for firm matches. Not every row has a clone size; where given, it reads once, few, many or a size class.

TRBV2	TRBJ1-2	TRBD1	-	TGTGCCAGCAGTGTAGAGTCGGGACAGCTATCGACGTATGGCTACACCTTC	CASSVESGQLSTYGYTF
TRBV6-1	TRBJ2-2	TRBD1	once	TGTGCCAGCAGTGAAGCGCAAGGGGGCAGCGGGGAGCTGTTTTTT	CASSEAQGGSGELFF
TRBV5-1	TRBJ1-2	TRBD1	-	TGCGCCAGCAGCCCCGGACAGGGGGCCTATGGCTACACCTTC	CASSPGQGAYGYTF
TRBV5-1	TRBJ2-3	TRBD1	-	TGCGCCAGCAGCTCCCTGGACAGGGGAAAAGATACGCAGTATTTT	CASSSLDRGKDTQYF
TRBV6-5	TRBJ2-5	-	-	TGTGCCAGCATGAGGGAGACCCAGTACTTC	CASMRETQYF
TRBV3-1/TRBV3-2	TRBJ2-2	-	-	TGTGCCAGCAGCCAAGGCGTGCAGGCGAACACCGGGGAGCTGTTTTTT	CASSQGVQANTGELFF
TRBV29-1	TRBJ2-7	TRBD1	-	TGCAGCGCCGGGACAGGGTCCTACGAGCAGTACTTC	CSAGTGSYEQYF
TRBV15	TRBJ1-4	-	-	TGTGCCACCAAAACGAGTGGACGGACTCTTAATGAAAAACTGTTTTTT	CATKTSGRTLNEKLFF
TRBV5-4	TRBJ2-3	TRBD2	-	TGTGCCAGCAGCTTGGGCGGTAGCGGGGACACAGATACGCAGTATTTT	CASSLGGSGDTDTQYF
TRBV5-6	TRBJ1-3	-	-	TGTGCCAGCAGCCGGGGCTGGGGGGGAAGCTCTGGAAACACCATATATTTT	CASSRGWGGSSGNTIYF
TRBV2	TRBJ1-3	-	-	TGTGCCAGGGGGACAAGCTCTGGAAACACCATATATTTT	CARGTSSGNTIYF
TRBV10-1	TRBJ2-1	TRBD2	once	TGCGCCAGCAGGGATCGACTAGCGGGGGATAATGAGCAGTTCTTC	CASRDRLAGDNEQFF
TRBV18	TRBJ1-1	TRBD1	-	TGTGCCAGCTCCCGCGACAGGGGAATGATGAACACTGAAGCTTTCTTT	CASSRDRGMMNTEAFF
TRBV19	TRBJ2-6	TRBD2	-	TGTGCCAGTAGTTCAGCGGGGGCTGGGGCCAACGTCCTGACTTTC	CASSSAGAGANVLTF
TRBV19	TRBJ2-6	-	many	TGTGCCAGTAGTCCCAACTCTGGGGCCAACGTCCTGACTTTC	CASSPNSGANVLTF
TRBV18	TRBJ1-3	TRBD1	-	TGTGCCAGCTCACCACAGGGGGCGACCGGAAACACCATATATTTT	CASSPQGATGNTIYF
TRBV6-5	TRBJ1-6	-	-	TGTGCCAGCAGGGAGGATTCTAATTCACCCCTCCACTTT	CASREDSNSPLHF
TRBV28	TRBJ1-1	-	-	TGTGCCAGCATGGGGGGGGTGAACACTGAAGCTTTCTTT	CASMGGVNTEAFF
TRBV7-9	TRBJ1-5	TRBD1	-	TGTGCCAGCGCCACAGGGGAGGGCCCCCAGCATTTT	CASATGEGPQHF
TRBV3-1/TRBV3-2	TRBJ2-1	TRBD1	-	TGTGCCAGCAGTTCCGGGACAGGGGTTTTCGATGAGCAGTTCTTC	CASSSGTGVFDEQFF
TRBV19	TRBJ1-4	TRBD1	-	TGTGCCAGTAGTTTCGGGACAGTTGCAAATGAAAAACTGTTTTTT	CASSFGTVANEKLFF
TRBV5-4	TRBJ2-3	-	-	TGTGCCAGCAGCTCCGTGGAGACAGATACGCAGTATTTT	CASSSVETDTQYF
TRBV28	TRBJ2-7	-	-	TGTGCCAGCAGTTCTTTTTGGGGCGATTACGAGCAGTACTTC	CASSSFWGDYEQYF
TRBV5-1	TRBJ2-1	-	-	TGCGCCAGCAGCTTGGAACAGGATTACAATGAGCAGTTCTTC	CASSLEQDYNEQFF
TRBV1	TRBJ2-2	-	-	TGCACCATCCTGGAGGGTCGGGAGCTGTTTTTT	CTILEGRELFF
TRBV25-1	TRBJ1-1	-	few	TGTGCCAGCACTCAACAGGGAAACACTGAAGCTTTCTTT	CASTQQGNTEAFF
TRBV5-1	TRBJ2-7	TRBD1	-	TGCGCCAGCAGGGGACAGGCATACGAGCAGTACTTC	CASRGQAYEQYF
TRBV4-2	TRBJ2-5	-	-	TGTGCCAGCAGCCAAGATACGGCGGGGGCGCAGACCCAGTACTTC	CASSQDTAGAQTQYF
TRBV5-6	TRBJ1-1	-	-	TGTGCCAGCAGCTTGTTACAGGGGAACACTGAAGCTTTCTTT	CASSLLQGNTEAFF
TRBV5-4	TRBJ1-6	-	-	TGTGCCAGCAGCTTGGCCAATGGGGGGGCCTATAATTCACCCCTCCACTTT	CASSLANGGAYNSPLHF
TRBV7-2	TRBJ2-5	-	-	TGTGCCAGCAGCGGGGGCAGCGGGAAGCCCCCAGGGACCCAGTACTTC	CASSGGSGKPPGTQYF
TRBV19	TRBJ1-1	TRBD1	once	TGTGCCAGTAGTAGAAATGGACAGGGGGGAACTGAAGCTTTCTTT	CASSRNGQGGTEAFF
TRBV18	TRBJ2-3	TRBD1	-	TGTGCCAGCTCACCACCGGCAACAGGGGCCACAGATACGCAGTATTTT	CASSPPATGATDTQYF
TRBV27	TRBJ1-5	TRBD1	-	TGTGCCAGCAGTCCCGGGACAGGTCTAAATCAGCCCCAGCATTTT	CASSPGTGLNQPQHF
TRBV10-2	TRBJ1-2	-	-	TGCGCCAGCAGTGAGTCGCGACTGACCTATGGCTACACCTTC	CASSESRLTYGYTF
TRBV27	TRBJ1-5	-	-	TGTGCCAGCAGTTTACGGGAGGGCAATCAGCCCCAGCATTTT	CASSLREGNQPQHF
TRBV30	TRBJ2-2	-	-	TGTGCCTGGAGTCTCCGAGGGGGGGCCGCGAGCACCGGGGAGCTGTTTTTT	CAWSLRGGAASTGELFF
TRBV7-6	TRBJ2-2	TRBD2	-	TGTGCCAGCAGCTTAGAGTCTAGCGGGGGGACCGGGGAGCTGTTTTTT	CASSLESSGGTGELFF
TRBV28	TRBJ1-5	TRBD1	-	TGTGCCAGCAATTCCGGGACAGGGGGCAGCCAGCCCCAGCATTTT	CASNSGTGGSQPQHF
TRBV7-2	TRBJ2-1	-	-	TGTGCCAGCAGCTTAGCCCTAGCTTCCTACAATGAGCAGTTCTTC	CASSLALASYNEQFF
TRBV2	TRBJ1-5	-	few	TGTGCCAGCAGGGGGGGACTTAGCAATCAGCCCCAGCATTTT	CASRGGLSNQPQHF
TRBV18	TRBJ2-5	-	-	TGTGCCAGCTCACCGCCGAGTGTCGAGACCCAGTACTTC	CASSPPSVETQYF
TRBV28	TRBJ2-3	-	once	TGTGCCAGCAGTTTATTAGAGCGGAGCACAGATACGCAGTATTTT	CASSLLERSTDTQYF
TRBV20-1	TRBJ2-5	TRBD2	-	TGCAGTGCTAGTTTGAGCGGGGGGCAAGAGACCCAGTACTTC	CSASLSGGQETQYF
TRBV30	TRBJ2-7	TRBD1	-	TGTGCCTACCACAGGGGGCCCAACGAGCAGTACTTC	CAYHRGPNEQYF
TRBV11-2	TRBJ2-5	TRBD2	-	TGTGCCAGCAGCCCGAGACTAGCGGGGGCACAAGAGACCCAGTACTTC	CASSPRLAGAQETQYF
TRBV19	TRBJ2-3	TRBD1	-	TGTGCCAGTAGACAGGGGCGAGGGGTTACAGATACGCAGTATTTT	CASRQGRGVTDTQYF
TRBV10-3	TRBJ1-1	-	few	TGTGCCATCGCCCGGGACACTGAAGCTTTCTTT	CAIARDTEAFF
TRBV5-6	TRBJ2-7	TRBD1	-	TGTGCCAGCAGCGCCCGGGACAGGGACCACGAGCAGTACTTC	CASSARDRDHEQYF
TRBV21-1	TRBJ2-1	-	-	TGTGCCAGCAGCAAAAGGCCCAAGGGGCATGAGCAGTTCTTC	CASSKRPKGHEQFF
TRBV5-1	TRBJ2-5	TRBD2	-	TGCGCCAGCAGCCCGGGACTAGCTCTTAAAGAGACCCAGTACTTC	CASSPGLALKETQYF
TRBV5-1	TRBJ1-1	TRBD1	once	TGCGCCAGCAGCTCAACAGGGGGCACTGAAGCTTTCTTT	CASSSTGGTEAFF
TRBV6-6	TRBJ2-1	-	-	TGTGCCAGCAGTACGGACGGGAGCTCCTACAATGAGCAGTTCTTC	CASSTDGSSYNEQFF
TRBV6-5	TRBJ2-7	TRBD1	-	TGTGCCAGCAGTAGGGACAGATTTAAGATGGACGAGCAGTACTTC	CASSRDRFKMDEQYF
TRBV4-2	TRBJ2-3	-	-	TGTGCCAGCAGCCAAGACGCAGCGCAACTAGGCACAGATACGCAGTATTTT	CASSQDAAQLGTDTQYF
TRBV11-2	TRBJ2-2	-	-	TGTGCCAGCAGCCAGGCAAGGTCGACCGGGGAGCTGTTTTTT	CASSQARSTGELFF
TRBV6-1	TRBJ1-2	TRBD1	-	TGTGCCAGCAGTGAAACCCGGACAGGCTCTGGCTACACCTTC	CASSETRTGSGYTF
TRBV15	TRBJ1-3	TRBD1	-	TGTGCCACCAGCAGAGATCCAGGGGGCTCTGGAAACACCATATATTTT	CATSRDPGGSGNTIYF
TRBV11-3	TRBJ1-2	-	-	TGTGCCAGCAGCGTGGGAGACTATGGCTACACCTTC	CASSVGDYGYTF